This TCR beta chain was identified in a study of beta chain features in type 1 diabetes. The study, taken as a whole, reports: Across all four CD4+ subsets, people with type 1 diabetes showed modestly shorter TCRB CDR3s.

From germline, CDR1 is SGHRS and CDR2 YFSETQ. There are 13 residues in the CDR3. Germline trimming cut 4 bases from V and 7 bases from J; bases unmatched to any gene: 3. The whole isolated RNA underwent reverse transcription, so sequencing captured expressed TCRB transcripts. The method was immunoSEQ multiplex PCR; TCRdb's version includes in-frame clones alone and lacks a portion of them. This table has 350,000 to 400,000 clones, roughly 12% appearing once. This clone occurred a few times. Antigen unknown. The clonotype comes from a woman younger than 35 with type 1 diabetes. This chain connects TRBV5-1 to TRBJ2-1; 9 bases are shared with TRBD1. The sample comprised naive CD4+ T cells from blood. The chain's CDR3 is CASSAGTGNEQFF. The CDR3 coding sequence is TGCGCCAGCAGCGCAGGGACAGGGAATGAGCAGTTCTTC.